This T cell receptor (beta chain) is drawn from a study of blood T cell repertoires in COVID-19. The overall study: Spain, Italy and the United States supplied samples that represented acute and convalescent COVID-19.

V was pared by 4 bases and J by 1 base, with 11 bases between. This CDR3 is built from 14 residues. Germline V gene lookup returns CDR1 SGHRS and CDR2 YFSETQ. Clones were read by immunoSEQ multiplex PCR, and TCRdb kept only the in-frame ones, dropping some. The sample consists of some 74,000 clones, around 88% of them appearing once. This sequence originates from a woman of 80 years or more with acute or convalescent COVID-19. The sequencing input was peripheral blood. This chain joins TRBV5-1 and TRBJ2-5; D remains ambiguous. The DNA of the CDR3 is TGCGCCAGCAGCCAACAGACAAGCCAAGAGACCCAGTACTTC. Encoded protein: CASSQQTSQETQYF.